This T cell receptor beta chain was captured by sequencing in a study of blood T cell repertoires in COVID-19. Whole-study context: Samples came from the United States, Italy and Spain, spanning acute and convalescent COVID-19. The cDNA or gDNA used as material had been derived from T cells, B-cell-depleted T cells, or PBMCs.

CDR1 is MDHEN, CDR2 SYDVKM, per germline. Trimming cost V 9 bases and J 8 bases; bases outside gene matches: 8. This CDR3 has 14 amino acids. Authors' data handling: It was from reference gene primer amplification that nucleated cell counts were estimated. Generated by immunoSEQ multiplex PCR, the TCRdb table keeps only in-frame clones and is missing some. The V and J calls and clone size were taken over from that table, and D and trimming were inferred from the DNA. The sample holds 350,000 to 450,000 clones, around 86% seen once. The chain combines TRBV28 with TRBJ2-1; 12 bases map to TRBD2. The source is a human donor in a cohort sampled during active COVID-19. Sequencing used peripheral blood. CDR3: CASSLAGGLDEQFF. As DNA, the CDR3 is TGTGCCAGTAGTCTAGCGGGAGGGCTCGATGAGCAGTTCTTC.